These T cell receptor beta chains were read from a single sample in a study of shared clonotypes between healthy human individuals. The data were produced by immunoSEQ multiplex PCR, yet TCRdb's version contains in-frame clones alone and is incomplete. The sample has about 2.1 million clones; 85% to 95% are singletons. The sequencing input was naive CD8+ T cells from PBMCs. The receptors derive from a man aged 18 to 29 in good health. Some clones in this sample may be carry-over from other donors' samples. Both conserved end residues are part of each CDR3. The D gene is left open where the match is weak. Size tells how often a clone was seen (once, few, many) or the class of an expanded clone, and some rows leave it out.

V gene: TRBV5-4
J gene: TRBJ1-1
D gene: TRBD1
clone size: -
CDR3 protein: CASSPRGGGAFF
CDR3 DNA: TGTGCCAGCAGCCCCAGGGGGGGTGGAGCTTTCTTT

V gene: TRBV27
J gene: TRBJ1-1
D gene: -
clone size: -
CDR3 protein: CASSPNDGLLNTEAFF
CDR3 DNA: TGTGCCAGCAGTCCGAACGACGGATTACTAAACACTGAAGCTTTCTTT

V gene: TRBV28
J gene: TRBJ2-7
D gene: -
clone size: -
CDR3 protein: CASSPPPGSEEQYF
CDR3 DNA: TGTGCCAGCAGCCCCCCTCCGGGGTCTGAAGAGCAGTACTTC

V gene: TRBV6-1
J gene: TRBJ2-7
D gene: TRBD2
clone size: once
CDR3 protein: CASSEGGLAGLYEQYF
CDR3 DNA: TGTGCCAGCAGTGAAGGTGGACTAGCAGGTCTTTACGAGCAGTACTTC

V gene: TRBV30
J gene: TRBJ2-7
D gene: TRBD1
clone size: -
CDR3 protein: CAWRGTGTYEQYF
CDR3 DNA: TGTGCCTGGAGGGGGACAGGGACCTACGAGCAGTACTTC

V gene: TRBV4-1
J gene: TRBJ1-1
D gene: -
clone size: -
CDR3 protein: CASSQNGAGTQNTEAFF
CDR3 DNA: TGCGCCAGCAGCCAAAATGGGGCTGGGACCCAGAACACTGAAGCTTTCTTT

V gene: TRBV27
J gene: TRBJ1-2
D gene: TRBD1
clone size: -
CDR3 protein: CASSYWSGGYPGGYTF
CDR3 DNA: TGTGCCAGCAGTTATTGGTCAGGGGGCTACCCGGGGGGCTACACCTTC

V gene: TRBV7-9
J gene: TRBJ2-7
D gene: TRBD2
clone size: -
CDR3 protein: CASSLDGTSGSYEQYF
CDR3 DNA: TGTGCCAGCAGCTTAGATGGGACTAGCGGGAGCTACGAGCAGTACTTC

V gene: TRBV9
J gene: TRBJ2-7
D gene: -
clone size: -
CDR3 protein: CASSVGEGSSYEQYF
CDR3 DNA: TGTGCCAGCAGCGTTGGAGAGGGCAGCTCCTACGAGCAGTACTTC

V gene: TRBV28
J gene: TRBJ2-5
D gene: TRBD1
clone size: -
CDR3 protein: CASSSSRDRSQETQYF
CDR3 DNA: TGTGCCAGCAGCTCGAGCCGGGACAGGTCCCAAGAGACCCAGTACTTC

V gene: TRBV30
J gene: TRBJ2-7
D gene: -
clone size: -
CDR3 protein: CAWSWGDYEQYF
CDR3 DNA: TGTGCCTGGTCCTGGGGGGATTACGAGCAGTACTTC

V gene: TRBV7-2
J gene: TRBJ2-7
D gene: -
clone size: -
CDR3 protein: CASKPFTSSYEQYF
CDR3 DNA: TGTGCCAGCAAACCCTTTACCAGCTCCTACGAGCAGTACTTC

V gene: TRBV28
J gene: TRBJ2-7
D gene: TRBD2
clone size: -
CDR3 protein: CASTPSRGASYEQYF
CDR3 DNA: TGTGCCAGCACCCCATCGCGGGGGGCCAGCTACGAGCAGTACTTC

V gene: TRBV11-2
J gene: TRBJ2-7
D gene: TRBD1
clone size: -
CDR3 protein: CASILGQGLRYEQYF
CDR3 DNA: TGTGCCAGCATCTTAGGACAGGGGTTGAGGTACGAGCAGTACTTC

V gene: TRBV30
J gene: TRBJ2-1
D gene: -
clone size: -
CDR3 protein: CAWSVLVSSYNEQFF
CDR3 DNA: TGTGCCTGGAGTGTACTTGTGAGCTCCTACAATGAGCAGTTCTTC

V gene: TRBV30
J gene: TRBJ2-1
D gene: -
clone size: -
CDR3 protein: CAWSVLGNEQFF
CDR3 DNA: TGTGCCTGGAGTGTTTTGGGGAATGAGCAGTTCTTC

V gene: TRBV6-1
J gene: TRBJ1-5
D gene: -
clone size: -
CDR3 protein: CASSELIGLTSNQPQHF
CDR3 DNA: TGTGCCAGCAGTGAACTCATAGGGCTGACCAGCAATCAGCCCCAGCATTTT

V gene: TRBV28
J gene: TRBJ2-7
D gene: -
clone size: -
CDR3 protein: CASRPPGRGYEQYF
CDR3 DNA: TGTGCCAGCAGGCCTCCCGGGAGAGGCTACGAGCAGTACTTC

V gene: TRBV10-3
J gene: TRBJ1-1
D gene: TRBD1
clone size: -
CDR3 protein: CAIKSVWQGDTGTEAFF
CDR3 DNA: TGTGCCATCAAATCAGTGTGGCAGGGGGATACTGGCACTGAAGCTTTCTTT

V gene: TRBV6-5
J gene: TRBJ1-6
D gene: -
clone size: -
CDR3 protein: CASSYRGGSPLHF
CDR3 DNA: TGTGCCAGCAGTTACCGGGGGGGTTCACCCCTCCACTTT

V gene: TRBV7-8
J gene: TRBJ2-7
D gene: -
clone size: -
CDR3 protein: CASSPSPQAYEQYF
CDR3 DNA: TGTGCCAGCAGCCCCAGTCCCCAAGCCTACGAGCAGTACTTC

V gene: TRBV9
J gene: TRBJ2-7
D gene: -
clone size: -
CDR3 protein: CASSVGGGVFYEQYF
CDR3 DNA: TGTGCCAGCAGCGTAGGCGGAGGGGTATTCTACGAGCAGTACTTC

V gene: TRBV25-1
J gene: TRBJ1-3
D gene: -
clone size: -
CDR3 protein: CASSESVRGSGGNTIYF
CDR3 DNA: TGTGCCAGCAGTGAATCGGTGAGGGGATCGGGAGGAAACACCATATATTTT

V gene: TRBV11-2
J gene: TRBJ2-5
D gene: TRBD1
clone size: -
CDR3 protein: CASSLDIVTGEETQYF
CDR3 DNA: TGTGCCAGCAGCTTAGATATTGTGACAGGGGAAGAGACCCAGTACTTC

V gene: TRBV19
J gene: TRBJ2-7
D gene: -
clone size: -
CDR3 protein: CASSTRLSSYEQYF
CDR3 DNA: TGTGCCAGTAGTACGAGACTCAGCTCCTACGAGCAGTACTTC

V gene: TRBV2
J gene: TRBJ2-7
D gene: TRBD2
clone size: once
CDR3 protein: CASSGTGLAYEQYF
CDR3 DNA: TGTGCCAGCAGTGGGACGGGACTAGCCTACGAGCAGTACTTC

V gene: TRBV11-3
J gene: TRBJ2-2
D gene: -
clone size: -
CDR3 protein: CASSLAPNTGELFF
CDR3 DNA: TGTGCCAGCAGCTTAGCCCCGAACACCGGGGAGCTGTTTTTT

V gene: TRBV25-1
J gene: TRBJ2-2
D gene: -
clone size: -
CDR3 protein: CASSPSARGELFF
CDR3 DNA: TGTGCCAGCTCACCCTCCGCACGCGGGGAGCTGTTTTTT

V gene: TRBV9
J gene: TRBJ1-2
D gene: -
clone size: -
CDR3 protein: CASSGESIYGYTF
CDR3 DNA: TGTGCCAGCAGCGGCGAGAGTATCTATGGCTACACCTTC

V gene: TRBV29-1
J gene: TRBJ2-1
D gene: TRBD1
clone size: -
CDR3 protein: CSVVTGGNEQFF
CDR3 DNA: TGCAGCGTTGTCACAGGGGGCAATGAGCAGTTCTTC

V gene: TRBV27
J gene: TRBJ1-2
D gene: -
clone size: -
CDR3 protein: CASSLRDGKNYGYTF
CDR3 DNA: TGTGCCAGCAGTTTACGGGACGGAAAAAACTATGGCTACACCTTC

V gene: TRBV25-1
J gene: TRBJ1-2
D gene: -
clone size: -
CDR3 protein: CASSESVNYGYTF
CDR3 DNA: TGTGCCAGCAGTGAATCAGTAAACTATGGCTACACCTTC

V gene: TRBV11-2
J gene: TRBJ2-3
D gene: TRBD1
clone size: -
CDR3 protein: CASSFLGIRGTTDTQYF
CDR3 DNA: TGTGCCAGCAGCTTCCTGGGGATCAGGGGGACCACAGATACGCAGTATTTT

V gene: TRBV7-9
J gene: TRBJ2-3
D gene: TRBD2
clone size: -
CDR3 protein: CASSPSGFSTDTQYF
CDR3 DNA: TGTGCCAGCAGCCCTAGCGGGTTTAGCACAGATACGCAGTATTTT

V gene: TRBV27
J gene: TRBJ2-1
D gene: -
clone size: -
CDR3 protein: CASIPEGDEQFF
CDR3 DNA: TGTGCCAGCATCCCAGAGGGCGATGAGCAGTTCTTC

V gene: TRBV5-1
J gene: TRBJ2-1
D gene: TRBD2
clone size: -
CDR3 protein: CASSQGLAGSPSYNEQFF
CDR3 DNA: TGCGCCAGCAGCCAAGGACTAGCGGGCAGCCCTTCCTACAATGAGCAGTTCTTC

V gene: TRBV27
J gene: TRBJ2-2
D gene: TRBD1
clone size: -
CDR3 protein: CASSSGQGMNTGELFF
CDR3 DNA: TGTGCCAGCAGTTCGGGACAGGGTATGAACACCGGGGAGCTGTTTTTT

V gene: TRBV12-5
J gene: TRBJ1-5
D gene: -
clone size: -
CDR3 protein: CASGEGLNQPQHF
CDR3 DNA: TGTGCTAGTGGTGAAGGGCTCAATCAGCCCCAGCATTTT

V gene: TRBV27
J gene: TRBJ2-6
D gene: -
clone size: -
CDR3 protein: CASSLSLSGANVLTF
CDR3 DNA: TGTGCCAGCAGTTTAAGCTTGTCTGGGGCCAACGTCCTGACTTTC

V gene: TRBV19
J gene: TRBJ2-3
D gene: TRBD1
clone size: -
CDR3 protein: CASSLDREGTDTQYF
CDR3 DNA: TGTGCCAGTAGTTTGGACAGGGAGGGCACAGATACGCAGTATTTT

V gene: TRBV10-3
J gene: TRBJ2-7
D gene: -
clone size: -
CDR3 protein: CAISLTEGVGTYEQYF
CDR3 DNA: TGTGCCATCAGTCTCACAGAGGGGGTAGGGACCTACGAGCAGTACTTC

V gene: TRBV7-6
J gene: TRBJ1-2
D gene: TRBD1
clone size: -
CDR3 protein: CASSASRGRGYGYTF
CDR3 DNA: TGTGCCAGCAGCGCGTCCAGGGGGCGAGGCTATGGCTACACCTTC

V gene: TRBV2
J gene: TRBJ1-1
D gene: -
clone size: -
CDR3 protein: CASRAPDTRRGAFF
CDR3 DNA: TGTGCCAGCAGGGCCCCTGACACCAGGAGGGGAGCTTTCTTT